The 4 T cell receptor beta chains reported below all come from one sample, sequenced in a study of cytomegalovirus exposure and HLA in healthy donors. Primers for the PCR totalled 60 Vbeta and 13 Jbeta. Libraries were prepared by immunoSEQ multiplex PCR; TCRdb keeps only in-frame clonotypes and omits some of them. The top ten clones hold approximately 16% of a sample with tens of thousands of clones, around three fifths of them seen once. The sequencing sample was made of PBMCs. All receptors come from a middle-aged woman in good health and CMV-seropositive.

This clone has a handful of counts. The chain joins TRBV4-2 to TRBJ1-1, with no clear D. The V gene lost 3 bases and the J gene lost 8 bases, with 13 bases spanning the gap. The CDR3 sequence is 13 residues long. Germline V CDR1 and CDR2: LGHNA, YNFKEQ. CDR3 residues: CASSQMGREEAFF. As DNA, the CDR3 is TGTGCCAGCAGCCAGATGGGGAGGGAAGAAGCTTTCTTT.

The chain has TRBV5-1 and TRBJ2-5; tentative D call: TRBD1 (6 bases). The CDR3 consists of 16 residues. The V gene's germline CDR1 is SGHRS and CDR2 YFSETQ. V gave up 3 bases and J gave up 5 bases, with 20 bases separating them. The CDR3 DNA follows: TGCGCCAGCAGCTCCAACGACAGGAGGTGGCGGGAGACCCAGTACTTC. Translated: CASSSNDRRWRETQYF.

The chain joins TRBV4-3 to TRBJ1-1; no reliable D call. V was shortened by 0 bases and J by 5 bases, with 7 bases between the two germline ends. Germline CDR1 and CDR2: LGHNA and YSLEER. CDR3 length equals 13 residues. The CDR3 DNA follows: TGCGCCAGCAGCCAAGACCTAAGAACTGAAGCTTTCTTT. Translating gives CASSQDLRTEAFF.

The V gene is TRBV10-1, the J gene TRBJ2-1; 12 bases are a match to TRBD2. Germline V lookup: CDR1 WNHNN, CDR2 SYGVQD (reference sequence). CDR3 length equals 14 residues. V lost 6 bases, J lost 7 bases, and 4 bases stayed unmatched. CDR3 region: CASSPSGRVNEQFF. The DNA for the CDR3 is TGCGCCAGCAGCCCTAGCGGGAGGGTTAATGAGCAGTTCTTC.